What follows describes a single TCR beta chain. Its cognate antigen is unknown. TCRalpha and TCRbeta cDNA went through nested PCRs of roughly 16 and 10 cycles, two in total. TCRdb reprocessed the 5' RACE reads, with one entry per CDR3 protein and no DNA. The sample table includes around 410,000 distinct CDR3 sequences. These data are taken from a study of monozygotic twins with inflammatory bowel disease. Overall study results and limits: Data gave no support to a single strong signal or clonotype associated with IBD. IBD patients, compared with healthy twins, shared fewer clonotypes with others (especially with disease activity).

Germline V gene data show CDR1 as SGHNT and CDR2 as YYREEE (reference sequence). CDR3 size: 15 residues. Sequencing input: blood. The TCR was taken from a human donor with ulcerative colitis or Crohn's disease, or a healthy co-twin of an affected twin (not recorded which). This sequence joins TRBV5-4 and TRBJ2-5; TCRdb's assignment of TRBD1 cannot be checked, as there is no DNA. Here the CDR3 reads CASSLGRGSLSAQYF.